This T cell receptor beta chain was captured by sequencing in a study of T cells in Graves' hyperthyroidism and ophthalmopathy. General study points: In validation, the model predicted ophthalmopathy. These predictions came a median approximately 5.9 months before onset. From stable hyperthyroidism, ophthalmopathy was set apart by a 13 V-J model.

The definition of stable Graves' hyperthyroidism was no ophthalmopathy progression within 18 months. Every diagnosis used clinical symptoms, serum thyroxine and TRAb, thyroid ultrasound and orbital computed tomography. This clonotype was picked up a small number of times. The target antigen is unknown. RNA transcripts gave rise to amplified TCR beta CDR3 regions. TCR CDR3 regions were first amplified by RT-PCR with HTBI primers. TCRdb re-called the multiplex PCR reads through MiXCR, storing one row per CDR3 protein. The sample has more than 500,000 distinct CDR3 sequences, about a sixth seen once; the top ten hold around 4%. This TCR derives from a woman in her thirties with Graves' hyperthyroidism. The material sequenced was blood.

The CDR3 protein is CASSPGQTNGYTF. The CDR3 DNA reads TGCGCCAGCAGCCCGGGACAAACTAATGGCTACACCTTC. V is TRBV5-1 and J is TRBJ1-2; D is perhaps TRBD1 (6 bases). The CDR3 loop spans 13 amino acids. Germline V gene data show CDR1 as SGHRS and CDR2 as YFSETQ. Deletions cut 4 bases from V and 6 bases from J, with 13 bases between.